The 19 T cell receptor beta chains reported below all come from one sample, sequenced in a study of T cells after yellow fever vaccination. TCRdb re-called the 5' RACE reads through MiXCR, storing one row per CDR3 protein. The repertoire holds more than 9,000 distinct CDR3 sequences, with approximately 4.6% as singletons. Material: PBMCs, either bulk or a sorted T-cell subset (CD4+, CD8+, memory, or dextramer-sorted; not recorded which), obtained more than 14 days after the first yellow fever vaccination. The origin of the receptors is a man in his late teens or twenties who received the YFV17D yellow fever vaccine.

At least ten counts were recorded for this clonotype. V is TRBV9 and J is TRBJ1-6; unclear D gene. Germline V gene sequence: CDR1 SGDLS, CDR2 YYNGEE. The CDR3 extends over 14 amino acids. Trimming stripped 1 base from V and 8 bases from J, with 10 bases between. The CDR3 spells CASSVQPADSPLHF. CDR3 coding DNA: TGTGCCAGCAGCGTACAACCGGCGGATTCACCCCTCCACTTT. The whole variable domain, filled in from reference TRBV9 and TRBJ1-6, reads DSGVTQTPKHLITATGQRVTLRCSPRSGDLSVYWYQQSLDQGLQFLIQYYNGEERAKGNILERFSAQQFPDLHSELNLSSLELGDSALYFCASSVQPADSPLHFGNGTRLTVT.

This clonotype is categorized as medium-sized. J is TRBJ2-5 and V is TRBV2; D may be TRBD1 (6 bases). Trimming took off 4 bases at V and 2 bases at J, with 8 bases between the two ends. The CDR3 is 13 residues long. CDR1 is SNHLY, CDR2 FYNNEI, per germline. CDR3 DNA: TGTGCCAGCAGTGGGGGACAACAAGAGACCCAGTACTTC. Protein sequence: CASSGGQQETQYF.

This clonotype was found many times. This chain joins TRBV20-1 and TRBJ2-7, with TRBD1 matching over 7 bases. In germline, CDR1 is DFQATT, CDR2 SNEGSKA (reference sequence). The trim removed 6 bases at V and 2 bases at J, leaving 7 bases unmatched. The CDR3 runs to 13 residues. CDR3 in DNA: TGCAGTGCGATCCGGGACAGCCCCTACGAGCAGTACTTC. Its translation: CSAIRDSPYEQYF.

This clonotype is medium-sized in the sample. The J gene is TRBJ2-3, the V gene TRBV27; D call uncertain. Germline CDR1 MNHEY, CDR2 SMNVEV (reference sequence). The CDR3 spans 13 residues. Between the trimmed V and J ends, which lost 6 bases and 0 bases, there was a span of 7 bases. CDR3 bases: TGTGCCAGCAGAAAACCCAGCACAGATACGCAGTATTTT. Residues: CASRKPSTDTQYF.

This clonotype has ten or more counts. The V gene is TRBV5-5, the J gene TRBJ1-2, with no clear D. This CDR3 is 15 amino acids long. V was pared by 0 bases and J by 0 bases, with 9 bases between. The germline CDR1 and CDR2 sequences are SGHKS and YYEKEE (reference sequence). Written as DNA, the CDR3 is TGTGCCAGCAGCTTGGGGGGAAGTCCTAACTATGGCTACACCTTC. It encodes CASSLGGSPNYGYTF.

This clonotype was detected many times. The J gene is TRBJ1-4, the V gene TRBV6-5, with D perhaps matching TRBD1 (6 bases). Per the germline V gene, CDR1 is MNHEY and CDR2 is SVGAGI. Trimming took off 6 bases at V and 10 bases at J, with 18 bases between the two ends. The CDR3 has 14 amino acids. The CDR3 region is CASRSTRGGGKLFF. CDR3 sequence (DNA): TGTGCCAGCAGATCTACGCGAGGGGGGGGAAAACTGTTTTTT.

This clonotype has at least ten counts. The chain uses TRBV5-1 and TRBJ1-2; D is possibly TRBD1 (5 bases). Germline lookup yields CDR1 SGHRS and CDR2 YFSETQ. The CDR3 covers 13 residues. The germline V and J ends were trimmed by 2 bases and 4 bases, with 9 bases remaining between them. Here the CDR3 reads CASSLGDVYGYTF. The CDR3 DNA follows: TGCGCCAGCAGCTTAGGGGATGTCTATGGCTACACCTTC.

This clonotype turned up a few times. A much larger clone lies a single base off, so this may be a read error. CDR3 in DNA: TGCAGTGCTAACCGGGACCTATGGGTAAACACCATATATTTT. It encodes CSANRDLWVNTIYF. V and J are TRBV20-1 and TRBJ1-3, with D possibly being TRBD1 (5 bases). The germline gives CDR1 DFQATT, CDR2 SNEGSKA (reference sequence). CDR3 length: 14 residues. V was pared by 4 bases and J by 6 bases, with 16 bases between.

Ten or more counts support this clonotype. The V and J genes are TRBV24-1 and TRBJ1-5; D not resolved. The CDR3 loop spans 12 amino acids. Germline-derived CDR1 and CDR2 are KGHDR and SFDVKD. V lost 3 bases and J lost 4, with 3 bases in between. Written as DNA, the CDR3 is TGTGCCACCAGTGATCTGAATCAGCCCCAGCATTTT. Encoded protein: CATSDLNQPQHF.

This clonotype appeared many times. This chain connects TRBV7-2 to TRBJ2-4; weak D call: TRBD2 (6 bases). CDR3 length equals 17 residues. The germline V gene has CDR1 SGHTA and CDR2 FQGNSA. The V gene lost 2 bases and the J gene lost 1 base, with 15 bases spanning the gap. CDR3 sequence reads: CASSLRTGSGAKNIQYF. The CDR3 nucleotides are TGTGCCAGCAGCTTAAGGACGGGCAGCGGGGCCAAAAACATTCAGTACTTC.

The sample holds many counts of this clonotype. The chain recombines TRBV11-2 with TRBJ1-4; 7 bases line up with TRBD1. V shed 7 bases and J 8 bases; nucleotides not matched to a gene: 25. The CDR3 runs 19 residues. The germline gives CDR1 SGHAT, CDR2 FQNNGV. This chain's CDR3 is CASKGPPRFTGTVEEKLFF. CDR3 bases: TGTGCCAGCAAAGGACCCCCCCGATTCACAGGGACAGTAGAAGAAAAACTGTTTTTT.

This clonotype was picked up many times. This rearrangement joins TRBV4-1 to TRBJ2-7; D is unresolved. The length of the CDR3 is 14 residues. The germline CDR1 and CDR2 sequences are MGHRA and YSYEKL. The germline V and J ends were trimmed by 2 bases and 0 bases, with 8 bases remaining between them. The CDR3 here is CASSQRLSSYEQYF. For the CDR3, the DNA is TGCGCCAGCAGCCAAAGACTTAGCTCCTACGAGCAGTACTTC.

This clonotype was picked up many times. The CDR3 DNA reads as TGTGCCAGCAGCCGAGACAGGTACTACACCTTC. Protein: CASSRDRYYTF. The chain employs TRBV5-6 and TRBJ1-2, with D possibly being TRBD1 (6 bases). Per the germline V gene, CDR1 is SGHDT and CDR2 is YYEEEE. The CDR3 extends over 11 amino acids. The V gene lost 4 bases and the J gene lost 10 bases, with 11 bases spanning the gap.

This clonotype occurred many times. The chain joins TRBV7-3 to TRBJ1-1, with D uncertain. The CDR3 is 13 amino acids. The V and J ends lost 1 base and 5 bases respectively, with 8 bases between them. Germline CDR1 reads SGHTA; CDR2 reads FQGTGA. The CDR3 DNA reads as TGTGCCAGCAGCTTAAGTACGGGTACTGAAGCTTTCTTT. Its translation is CASSLSTGTEAFF.

By sample share, this clonotype is medium-sized. The CDR3 loop is CASSSEGAGITSGANVLTF. Here the CDR3 DNA reads TGTGCCAGCAGCTCAGAGGGGGCAGGGATCACTTCTGGGGCCAACGTCCTGACTTTC. The rearrangement uses TRBV11-2 and TRBJ2-6, with 7 bases lining up with TRBD1. V was pared by 4 bases and J by 1 base, with 13 bases of the junction left unmatched. This CDR3 has 19 amino acids. Germline lookup yields CDR1 SGHAT and CDR2 FQNNGV.

By share, this clonotype counts as medium-sized (0.01 to 0.1%). This chain links TRBV11-2 with TRBJ1-6, with D possibly being TRBD1 (5 bases). Germline V gives CDR1 SGHAT, CDR2 FQNNGV. The CDR3 is made up of 14 amino acids. V was trimmed by 0 bases and J by 10 bases, leaving 10 bases between them. CDR3 protein: CASSLDRVFSPLHF. CDR3 bases: TGTGCCAGCAGCTTAGACAGGGTTTTCTCACCCCTCCACTTT.

This clonotype has ten or more counts. The J gene is TRBJ2-7, the V gene TRBV7-6; D remains ambiguous. Deletions cut 1 base from V and 0 bases from J, with 4 bases between. The CDR3 runs 13 residues. Germline values: CDR1 SGHVS, CDR2 FNYEAQ. As DNA, the CDR3 is TGTGCCAGCAGCTTAGGTCTCTCCTACGAGCAGTACTTC. Translated, it gives CASSLGLSYEQYF.

This clonotype was observed many times. The rearrangement uses TRBV7-2 and TRBJ1-1; D unresolved. V dropped 3 bases and J dropped 3 bases, with 2 bases sitting between them. Germline V lookup: CDR1 SGHTA, CDR2 FQGNSA. The CDR3 length is 11 residues. The CDR3, as DNA: TGTGCCAGCAGCTTCGACACTGAAGCTTTCTTT. It yields the protein CASSFDTEAFF.

This clonotype qualifies as medium-sized. This rearrangement joins TRBV29-1 to TRBJ1-2, with D unclear. Germline CDR1 reads SQVTM; CDR2 reads ANQGSEA. V lost 7 bases and J lost 4, with 16 bases in between. The CDR3 sequence is 13 residues long. CDR3 protein: CSAVTENLYGYTF. The CDR3 coding sequence is TGCAGCGCCGTAACAGAGAATCTCTATGGCTACACCTTC.